Following are 20 T cell receptor beta chains from one sample sequenced in a study of blood T cell repertoires in COVID-19. Using immunoSEQ multiplex PCR, the repertoire was profiled, and TCRdb retains in-frame clones only, with some absent. The repertoire has approximately 61,000 clones, around 80% of them found once; the top ten carry around 5.1%. Specimen: peripheral blood. All receptors come from a woman aged 65 to 85 with acute or convalescent COVID-19.

The rearrangement joins TRBV18 to TRBJ2-6, with TRBD2 matching over 8 bases. CDR3 length equals 18 residues. Trimming removed 3 bases from V and 4 bases from J; junction bases left unmatched: 11. Germline V gives CDR1 KGHSH, CDR2 LQKENI. CDR3 loop: CASSPLDRAGAGANVLTF. The CDR3 DNA reads TGTGCCAGCTCACCGTTGGACAGAGCGGGGGCCGGGGCCAACGTCCTGACTTTC.

This clone was found once. The rearrangement joins TRBV9 to TRBJ2-5; TRBD2 matches at 13 bases. Per the germline V gene, CDR1 is SGDLS and CDR2 is YYNGEE. The ends lost 0 bases at V and 5 bases at J; junction bases unmatched: 10. The CDR3 covers 18 residues. The CDR3, as DNA: TGTGCCAGCAGCGTAGATGAAGGACTAGCGGGGGAGGGGGAGACCCAGTACTTC. Translating it yields CASSVDEGLAGEGETQYF. Looking up the rest from reference TRBV9 and TRBJ2-5 gives the full variable domain: DSGVTQTPKHLITATGQRVTLRCSPRSGDLSVYWYQQSLDQGLQFLIQYYNGEERAKGNILERFSAQQFPDLHSELNLSSLELGDSALYFCASSVDEGLAGEGETQYFGPGTRLLVL.

The chain joins TRBV6-5 to TRBJ2-3; 10 bases fit TRBD1. Germline V CDR1 and CDR2: MNHEY, SVGAGI. Germline trimming cut 6 bases from V and 4 bases from J; bases unmatched to any gene: 7. The CDR3 has 15 amino acids. The CDR3 reads CASRIWTGGADTQYF. CDR3 sequence (DNA): TGTGCCAGCAGGATTTGGACAGGGGGTGCAGATACGCAGTATTTT.

This chain joins TRBV6-4 and TRBJ1-1; 7 positions match TRBD1. This CDR3 contains 14 residues. The germline CDR1 and CDR2 sequences are MRHNA and SNTAGT. Unmatched junction bases numbered 8, after V lost 6 bases and J lost 4 bases. The CDR3 DNA reads as TGTGCCAGCAGAAGGGGGCCCCAGACCACTGAAGCTTTCTTT. Its protein product is CASRRGPQTTEAFF.

Only a few counts were recorded for this clone. The chain employs TRBV10-3 and TRBJ2-1; no clear D gene. Germline V gene data show CDR1 as ENHRY and CDR2 as SYGVKD. V lost 3 bases to trimming and J lost 8 bases, with 11 bases between them. The CDR3 sequence is 13 residues long. In DNA, the CDR3 is TGTGCCATCAGTGATGTTCAGTCTGATGAGCAGTTCTTC. Its protein is CAISDVQSDEQFF.

The chain recombines TRBV6-5 with TRBJ1-2, with 9 nucleotides matching TRBD1. Germline loops: CDR1 MNHEY, CDR2 SVGAGI. V shed 6 bases, J shed 6 bases, and the junction held 5 bases outside the gene matches. The CDR3 runs 13 residues. The CDR3 protein is CASRMRTGDGYTF. For the CDR3, the DNA is TGTGCCAGCAGGATGAGGACAGGGGATGGCTACACCTTC.

The chain is built from TRBV6-5 and TRBJ2-5; TRBD2 is a possible D gene (6 bases). CDR3 length: 14 residues. The ends were cut back, 6 bases at V and 4 bases at J, with 15 bases in the middle. CDR1 is MNHEY and CDR2 is SVGAGI in the germline V gene. In DNA form, the CDR3 reads TGTGCCAGCAGGTCTAGCGTTGGTAGAGAGACCCAGTACTTC. Protein product: CASRSSVGRETQYF.

V usage is TRBV7-2 and J usage is TRBJ1-1; D may be TRBD1 (5 bases). V was shortened by 5 bases and J by 1 base, with 11 bases between the two germline ends. CDR3 size: 14 residues. Germline CDR1 reads SGHTA; CDR2 reads FQGNSA. The CDR3 loop reads CASSHRGGNTEAFF. The CDR3 DNA follows: TGTGCCAGCAGCCATAGGGGCGGGAACACTGAAGCTTTCTTT.

This clone occurred a few times. The chain couples TRBV27 to TRBJ1-1; D is perhaps TRBD1 (5 bases). Trimming cost V 7 bases and J 9 bases, with 21 bases left between them. From germline, CDR1 is MNHEY and CDR2 SMNVEV (reference sequence). CDR3 length: 14 residues. The CDR3: CASTSGRRDAKAFF. CDR3 in DNA: TGTGCCAGCACCTCGGGCCGGAGGGACGCAAAAGCTTTCTTT.

This clone is labeled as medium-sized. This chain joins TRBV7-9 and TRBJ2-3; TRBD1 might be the D (5 bases). V lost 3 bases, J lost 4 bases, and 11 bases lay in between. Germline CDR1 SEHNR, CDR2 FQNEAQ (reference sequence). The CDR3 is 14 amino acids. CDR3 bases: TGTGCCAGCAGCTTCATTTCAGGGCCAGATACGCAGTATTTT. It encodes CASSFISGPDTQYF. Supplemented by reference TRBV7-9 and TRBJ2-3, the full variable domain reads DTGVSQNPRHKITKRGQNVTFRCDPISEHNRLYWYRQTLGQGPEFLTYFQNEAQLEKSRLLSDRFSAERPKGSFSTLEIQRTEQGDSAMYLCASSFISGPDTQYFGPGTRLTVL.

The rearrangement joins TRBV30 to TRBJ1-3; D call uncertain. Germline CDR1 GTSNPN, CDR2 SVGIG (reference sequence). The CDR3 runs to 12 residues. V lost 5 bases and J 0 bases, leaving 5 bases between the germline ends. The CDR3 here is CAWGNSGNTIYF. Written as DNA, the CDR3 is TGTGCCTGGGGCAACTCTGGAAACACCATATATTTT.

This chain uses TRBV5-4 with TRBJ2-5; D might be TRBD1 (6 bases). Germline CDR1 is SGHNT and CDR2 is YYREEE (reference sequence). There are 15 residues in the CDR3. V gave up 4 bases and J gave up 2 bases, with 15 bases separating them. CDR3 region: CASSARTELQETQYF. The DNA for the CDR3 is TGTGCCAGCAGCGCCCGGACAGAATTACAAGAGACCCAGTACTTC.

The chain uses TRBV21-1 and TRBJ2-2; the table's D call, TRBD2, has no DNA check behind it. TRBV21-1 is a pseudogene locus. This CDR3 contains 17 residues. The CDR3 here is CASSKIRDRENTGELFF. The CDR3 DNA reads TGTGCCAGCAGCAAGATTCGGGATAGGGAGAACACCGGGGAGCTGTTTTTT.

CDR3 nucleotides: TGTGCCACCAGTGACCCGACAGCGAACTATGGCTACACCTTC. Amino acids: CATSDPTANYGYTF. This chain uses TRBV24-1 with TRBJ1-2; D perhaps matches TRBD1 (5 bases). With 4 bases removed from V and 2 bases from J, the gap between germline ends came to 10 bases. Per germline, CDR1 KGHDR and CDR2 SFDVKD. This CDR3 contains 14 residues.

This clone was counted only a few times. The rearrangement uses TRBV6-5 and TRBJ1-4, with D possibly being TRBD1 (6 bases). Trimming left V 8 bases short and J 8 bases short, with 15 bases between. Germline assignment: CDR1 MNHEY and CDR2 SVGAGI. This CDR3 has 13 amino acids. This chain's CDR3 is CASGNRVTEKLFF. DNA for the CDR3: TGTGCCAGCGGGAACAGGGTTACGGAAAAACTGTTTTTT.

The gene calls are TRBV20-1 and TRBJ2-5, with D possibly being TRBD1 (5 bases). The germline V gene has CDR1 DFQATT and CDR2 SNEGSKA (reference sequence). The CDR3 is 11 residues long. Trimming stripped 4 bases from V and 4 bases from J, with 7 bases between. CDR3 sequence (DNA): TGCAGTGCTAATGGGGCAGAGACCCAGTACTTC. Its protein is CSANGAETQYF.

The chain couples TRBV7-9 to TRBJ1-6; 7 bases line up with TRBD1. The CDR3 has 15 residues. The trim removed 5 bases at V and 7 bases at J, leaving 8 bases unmatched. Germline V CDR1 and CDR2: SEHNR, FQNEAQ (reference sequence). The CDR3: CASSAGDRANSPLHF. CDR3 coding DNA: TGTGCCAGCAGCGCCGGCGACAGGGCAAATTCACCCCTCCACTTT.

This rearrangement joins TRBV5-3 to TRBJ1-3; 7 nucleotides align to TRBD1. TRBV5-3 is an open reading frame whose function is uncertain. This CDR3 is built from 15 residues. V shed 5 bases and J 4 bases; nucleotides not matched to a gene: 9. CDR3 DNA: TGTGCCAGAAGTTGGAGGGGGCTGCGAGGAAACACCATATATTTT. This sequence encodes CARSWRGLRGNTIYF.

This clone was counted once. The rearrangement links TRBV18 to TRBJ2-5; D possibly corresponds to TRBD2 (5 bases). Trimming took off 5 bases at V and 2 bases at J, with 12 bases between the two ends. The CDR3 loop spans 14 amino acids. In germline, CDR1 is KGHSH, CDR2 LQKENI. The CDR3 region has the DNA TGTGCCAGCTCAGCTAGTGAGGGACAAGAGACCCAGTACTTC. Its translation is CASSASEGQETQYF.

This clone was recorded a few times. The gene calls are TRBV5-1 and TRBJ2-7, with D perhaps matching TRBD2 (5 bases). Per germline, CDR1 SGHRS and CDR2 YFSETQ. The CDR3 runs to 13 residues. Between the trimmed V and J ends, which lost 0 bases and 3 bases, there was a span of 7 bases. The CDR3 loop is CASSLAGSYEQYF. The CDR3 DNA reads as TGCGCCAGCAGCTTGGCGGGAAGCTACGAGCAGTACTTC.